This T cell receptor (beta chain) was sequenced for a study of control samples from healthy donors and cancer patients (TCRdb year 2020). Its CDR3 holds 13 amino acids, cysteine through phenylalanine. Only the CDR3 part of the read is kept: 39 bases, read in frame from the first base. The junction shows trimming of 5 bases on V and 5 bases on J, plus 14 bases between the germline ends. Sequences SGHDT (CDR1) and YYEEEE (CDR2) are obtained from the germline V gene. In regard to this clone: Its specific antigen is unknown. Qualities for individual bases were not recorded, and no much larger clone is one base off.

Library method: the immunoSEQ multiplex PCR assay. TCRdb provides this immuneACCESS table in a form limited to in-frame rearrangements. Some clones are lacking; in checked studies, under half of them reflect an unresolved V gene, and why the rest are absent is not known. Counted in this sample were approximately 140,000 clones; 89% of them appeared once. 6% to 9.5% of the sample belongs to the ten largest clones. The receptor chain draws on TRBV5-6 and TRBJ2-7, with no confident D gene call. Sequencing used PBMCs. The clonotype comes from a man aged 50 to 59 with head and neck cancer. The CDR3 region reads CASSPGPGNEQYF. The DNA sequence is TGTGCCAGCAGTCCCGGGCCGGGCAACGAGCAGTACTTC.